The 19 T cell receptor beta chains reported below all come from one sample, sequenced in a study of radiotherapy plus CTLA-4 blockade in lung cancer. The repertoire was sequenced with immunoSEQ multiplex PCR; TCRdb's copy has only in-frame clones and lacks some. This sample carries around 3,000 clones, approximately 88% of them seen once, and the ten largest clones take approximately 4.3%. This material consisted of tumor tissue, taken from a patient treated with radiotherapy plus ipilimumab. The receptors shown here come from a human donor with non-small cell lung cancer that progressed on radiotherapy plus ipilimumab.

The chain recombines TRBV11-2 with TRBJ2-2; either TRBD1 or TRBD2 may fit D (6 bases each). Deletions cut 3 bases from V and 6 bases from J, with 11 bases between. The germline V gene has CDR1 SGHAT and CDR2 FQNNGV. The CDR3 loop spans 14 amino acids. CDR3 nucleotides: TGTGCCAGCAGCTTTGCGGGACAACCCGGGGAGCTGTTTTTT. Its protein product is CASSFAGQPGELFF.

This clone was observed a few times. Germline is not matched at one junction end, which may reflect a read error. The J gene is TRBJ1-1, the V gene TRBV10-3; TRBD1 aligns across 8 bases. The germline V gene encodes CDR1 ENHRY and CDR2 SYGVKD. The CDR3 consists of 12 residues. The CDR3 DNA reads TGTGCCGTCAGGACAGGGACCACTGAAGCTTTCTTT. It is translated as CAVRTGTTEAFF.

CDR3 loop: CASSSTGSVTQYF. The CDR3 DNA sequence: TGTGCCAGCAGCTCGACGGGAAGTGTGACCCAGTACTTC. The J gene is TRBJ2-5, the V gene TRBV7-2, with D perhaps matching TRBD2 (5 bases). Trimming took 4 bases from V and 7 from J, leaving 13 bases between them. Germline V gene lookup returns CDR1 SGHTA and CDR2 FQGNSA. The CDR3 loop spans 13 amino acids.

The chain uses TRBV4-1 and TRBJ2-2; D not certain. The ends were cut back, 1 base at V and 8 bases at J, with 14 bases in the middle. The CDR3 has 15 residues. Germline CDR1 MGHRA, CDR2 YSYEKL. The CDR3 nucleotides read TGCGCCAGCAGCCAAGGATCCGCGGTTACAGGGGAGCTGTTTTTT. It translates to CASSQGSAVTGELFF.

The chain combines TRBV6-5 with TRBJ1-1; no definite D call. Deletions cut 0 bases from V and 8 bases from J, with 16 bases between. The V gene's germline CDR1 is MNHEY and CDR2 SVGAGI. This CDR3 has 15 amino acids. This chain's CDR3 is CASSYSIGIGREAFF. CDR3 DNA: TGTGCCAGCAGTTACTCGATCGGGATAGGTAGGGAAGCTTTCTTT.

This chain connects TRBV6-1 to TRBJ2-2, with D uncertain. This CDR3 comprises 13 residues. Germline CDR1 reads MNHNS; CDR2 reads SASEGT. V lost 6 bases and J 1 base, leaving 6 bases between the germline ends. The CDR3: CASRPGNTGELFF. Written as DNA, the CDR3 is TGTGCCAGCAGACCGGGGAACACCGGGGAGCTGTTTTTT.

The V call is TRBV2, the J call TRBJ1-1; 7 bases match TRBD1. The germline V gene encodes CDR1 SNHLY and CDR2 FYNNEI. The CDR3 totals 14 residues. Germline trimming cut 5 bases from V and 4 bases from J; bases unmatched to any gene: 7. CDR3 in amino acids: CASSRDRVTTEAFF. CDR3 in DNA: TGTGCCAGCAGTCGTGACAGGGTAACCACTGAAGCTTTCTTT.

V gene TRBV7-9 combines with J gene TRBJ2-1, with 15 bases matching TRBD2. The length of the CDR3 is 19 residues. The J segment lost 0 bases and the V segment lost 5 bases, leaving 8 bases of the junction unmatched. CDR1 is SEHNR and CDR2 is FQNEAQ in the germline V gene (reference sequence). For the CDR3, the DNA is TGTGCCAGCAGCCATACAGGGACTAGCGGGGGGACCTCCTACAATGAGCAGTTCTTC. This codes for CASSHTGTSGGTSYNEQFF.

V is TRBV9 and J is TRBJ2-3; 12 bases are a match to TRBD2. V lost 3 bases and J lost 6; bases outside the gene matches: 8. Germline CDR1 is SGDLS and CDR2 is YYNGEE. The CDR3 covers 16 residues. DNA of the CDR3: TGTGCCAGCAGCGGACTAGCGGGGGTACTTGGGGATACGCAGTATTTT. It encodes CASSGLAGVLGDTQYF.

Only a few counts were recorded for this clone. This chain links TRBV2 with TRBJ2-1, with 11 bases aligning to TRBD1. In germline, CDR1 is SNHLY, CDR2 FYNNEI. V lost 6 bases to trimming and J lost 7 bases; unmatched junction nucleotides: 8. The CDR3 is 15 amino acids. CDR3 DNA sequence: TGTGCCAGCAGCTACGGGACAGGGGGGCCGAATGAGCAGTTCTTC. It translates to CASSYGTGGPNEQFF.

The rearrangement joins TRBV6-6 to TRBJ2-5; D is uncertain. Looked up from germline, CDR1 is MNHNY and CDR2 is SVGAGI (reference sequence). CDR3 size: 13 residues. V was clipped by 1 base and J by 5 bases, with 8 bases between them. In DNA, the CDR3 is TGTGCCAGCAGTTACTGGACCGGGGAGACCCAGTACTTC. It translates to CASSYWTGETQYF.

A word on this clone: Other DNA sequences in the same sample also yield this CDR3. The CDR3 region is CASSLGLAGGATDTQYF. The CDR3 DNA reads as TGCGCCAGCAGCTTGGGACTCGCGGGGGGGGCCACAGATACGCAGTATTTT. The rearrangement uses TRBV5-1 and TRBJ2-3; 9 nucleotides match TRBD2. Germline V lookup: CDR1 SGHRS, CDR2 YFSETQ. After removal of 0 bases from V and 2 bases from J, the junction contained 7 bases not matched to a gene. The CDR3 contains 17 residues.

The chain uses TRBV6-5 and TRBJ2-3; D not resolved. This CDR3 comprises 14 residues. CDR1 MNHEY and CDR2 SVGAGI come from the germline V gene. V dropped 0 bases and J dropped 1 base, with 5 bases sitting between them. CDR3 nucleotide sequence: TGTGCCAGCAGTTACTCCCAAGGCACAGATACGCAGTATTTT. Translating gives CASSYSQGTDTQYF.

The chain couples TRBV20-1 to TRBJ1-2, with a weak D call TRBD1 (6 bases). The CDR3 is 11 amino acids. V was cut by 3 bases and J by 10 bases, with 12 bases left in between. Per the germline V gene, CDR1 is DFQATT and CDR2 is SNEGSKA (reference sequence). The CDR3 reads CSASRAGAYTF. CDR3 sequence (DNA): TGCAGTGCTAGTAGGGCAGGGGCCTACACCTTC.

V is TRBV10-3 and J is TRBJ1-5, with D tentatively TRBD1 (5 bases). Germline values: CDR1 ENHRY, CDR2 SYGVKD. V was cut by 4 bases and J by 7 bases, with 11 bases left in between. CDR3 size: 13 residues. CDR3 in DNA: TGTGCCATCAGTGCGCACGACAGACAGCCCCAGCATTTT. Translated, it gives CAISAHDRQPQHF.

This clone was observed a single time. This chain connects TRBV4-2 to TRBJ2-3; 11 positions agree with TRBD2. Unmatched junction bases numbered 17, after V lost 2 bases and J lost 4 bases. CDR1 is LGHNA and CDR2 is YNFKEQ in the germline V gene. The CDR3 is 20 amino acids. The CDR3 protein is CASSQLSGGAGHIFADTQYF. Here the CDR3 DNA reads TGTGCCAGCAGCCAACTTAGCGGGGGGGCCGGGCACATTTTTGCAGATACGCAGTATTTT.

This clone has only a few counts. The V and J genes are TRBV6-5 and TRBJ1-6; D is undetermined. The length of the CDR3 is 12 residues. Trimming left V 6 bases short and J 6 bases short, with 6 bases between. Germline CDR1 reads MNHEY; CDR2 reads SVGAGI. The CDR3 nucleotides are TGTGCCAGCAGCAAGATTAATTCACCCCTCCACTTT. It encodes CASSKINSPLHF.

This clone has a single count. The rearrangement joins TRBV6-4 to TRBJ2-3; D perhaps matches TRBD1 (6 bases). The CDR3 sequence is 15 residues long. V dropped 8 bases and J dropped 2 bases, with 17 bases sitting between them. The germline gives CDR1 MRHNA, CDR2 SNTAGT. CDR3 in amino acids: CASPPPGVPTDTQYF. The CDR3 nucleotides are TGTGCCAGCCCCCCGCCAGGGGTCCCCACAGATACGCAGTATTTT.

This clone was seen a few times. The chain uses TRBV5-1 and TRBJ2-7; tentatively, D is TRBD1 or TRBD2 (5 bases each). The germline V and J ends were trimmed by 4 bases and 0 bases, with 11 bases remaining between them. Germline CDR1 is SGHRS and CDR2 is YFSETQ. The CDR3 is made up of 14 amino acids. This CDR3 is CASSPGPSSYEQYF. The CDR3 region has the DNA TGCGCCAGCAGCCCGGGGCCCAGCTCCTACGAGCAGTACTTC.